This TCR beta chain originates from a study of beta chain features in type 1 diabetes. Background on the study: Investigators examined some 110,000,000 sorted cells across all samples. Study-wide points: When Type 1 diabetes patients were examined, their TCRB CDR3s proved moderately but significantly shorter in all four CD4+ subsets. cDNA-based sequencing might over-represent cells highly expressing TCR. HLA effects on TCRB rearrangement stayed unresolved here.

Trimming cost V 0 bases and J 5 bases, with 14 bases left between them. Germline V gives CDR1 SGHRS, CDR2 YFSETQ. The CDR3 spans 15 residues. Sorted populations were all over 98% pure. Points on this clone: Its antigen is as yet unknown.

The investigators reverse transcribed all of the isolated RNA, so they sequenced expressed TCRB transcripts. Profiling relied on immunoSEQ multiplex PCR, and the TCRdb table lists in-frame clones only, not all of them. This table has over 25,000 clones, about 45% appearing once. This clonotype was obtained from a young man with type 1 diabetes. What was sequenced was stem cell memory CD4+ T cells from blood. The chain is built from TRBV5-1 and TRBJ2-5, with D hard to call. CDR3 sequence reads: CASSLVGTNGETQYF. CDR3 nucleotides: TGCGCCAGCAGCTTGGTTGGCACGAATGGCGAGACCCAGTACTTC.